Presented here are 31 T cell receptor beta chains from one specimen sequenced in a study of cytomegalovirus exposure and HLA in healthy donors (TCRdb year 2017). The library came from the immunoSEQ multiplex PCR assay. For the multiplex PCR, a mixture combining 60 forward primers for TCR Vbeta segments and 13 reverse primers for TCR Jbeta segments was used. Entries here come from immuneACCESS through TCRdb and include only in-frame sequences with V and J called. Some clones fail to appear in such tables; in the studies checked, an unresolved V gene covers under half of the shortfall, and the cause of the remainder is unknown. This sample comprises about 160,000 clones, around three quarters of them detected only once. Together, the top ten hold roughly 1.5% of the sample. Sequencing was performed on PBMCs. The source of these receptors is a man aged 35 to 55 in good health and CMV-seronegative.

The chain joins TRBV19 to TRBJ1-5; 9 bases line up with TRBD1. CDR1 LNHDA and CDR2 SQIVND come from the germline V gene (reference sequence). The CDR3 is 14 residues long. J lost 5 bases, V lost 4 bases, and 3 bases had no gene match. CDR3 DNA sequence: TGTGCCAGTAGTACACAGGGGGCTTATCAGCCCCAGCATTTT. This encodes CASSTQGAYQPQHF.

This clone was seen a few times. The chain carries TRBV5-1 and TRBJ1-2; no clear D. The CDR3 has 13 residues. Germline values: CDR1 SGHRS, CDR2 YFSETQ. The germline V and J ends were trimmed by 0 bases and 5 bases, with 8 bases remaining between them. CDR3 DNA sequence: TGCGCCAGCAGCTTGGGAAACGGGTATGGCTACACCTTC. It encodes CASSLGNGYGYTF.

The chain combines TRBV25-1 with TRBJ2-2; TRBD2 is a possible D gene (6 bases). Trimming left V 4 bases short and J 8 bases short, with 8 bases between. The CDR3 is 12 residues long. The V gene's germline CDR1 is MGHDK and CDR2 SYGVNS. CDR3 protein: CASSAGRGELFF. The DNA of the CDR3 is TGTGCCAGCAGTGCGGGGAGGGGGGAGCTGTTTTTT.

V is TRBV7-9 and J is TRBJ2-5; D is ambiguous. The CDR3 runs 11 residues. Germline CDR1 reads SEHNR; CDR2 reads FQNEAQ (reference sequence). Trimming left V 4 bases short and J 4 bases short, with 4 bases between. Here the CDR3 DNA reads TGTGCCAGCAGCTCTATAGAGACCCAGTACTTC. Translation gives CASSSIETQYF.

The genes are TRBV19 and TRBJ1-2, with 8 bases matching TRBD1. The ends lost 4 bases at V and 8 bases at J; junction bases unmatched: 12. The CDR3 covers 15 residues. The germline V gene encodes CDR1 LNHDA and CDR2 SQIVND (reference sequence). This CDR3 reads CASSTRTGKYEGYTF. The CDR3 DNA sequence: TGTGCCAGTAGTACACGGACAGGGAAATATGAGGGCTACACCTTC.

This chain connects TRBV6-5 to TRBJ1-1, with D unresolved. CDR1 is MNHEY and CDR2 is SVGAGI in the germline V gene. Deletions cut 5 bases from V and 5 bases from J, with 12 bases between. CDR3 length: 13 residues. The CDR3, as DNA: TGTGCCAGCAGTGAAGAGCGGCTTACTGAAGCTTTCTTT. Residues: CASSEERLTEAFF.

A remark on this clone: One end of the junction is discordant with germline, which a read error may explain. The chain is built from TRBV7-9 and TRBJ2-1; D remains unclear. The CDR3 is 12 amino acids. Germline CDR1 and CDR2: SEHNR and FQNEAQ (reference sequence). CDR3 sequence reads: CSSTAVYNEQFF. Here the CDR3 DNA reads TGTTCCAGCACGGCGGTCTACAATGAGCAGTTCTTC.

The chain joins TRBV9 to TRBJ2-3, with D unresolved. CDR3 size: 15 residues. CDR1 and CDR2 from the germline V gene are SGDLS and YYNGEE. V was pared by 4 bases and J by 0 bases, with 12 bases between. CDR3: CASSPSLLSTDTQYF. CDR3 nucleotide sequence: TGTGCCAGCAGCCCCTCCCTACTAAGCACAGATACGCAGTATTTT.

The chain has TRBV7-3 and TRBJ2-3; D may be TRBD1 (6 bases). Germline V gives CDR1 SGHTA, CDR2 FQGTGA. The V end was cut by 5 bases, the J end by 1 base, with 13 bases between. The CDR3 runs to 15 residues. CDR3: CASSHTGFGTDTQYF. Here the CDR3 DNA reads TGTGCCAGCAGCCACACAGGGTTCGGCACAGATACGCAGTATTTT.

The chain uses TRBV28 and TRBJ1-1, with D maybe TRBD1 (6 bases). The CDR3 is made up of 16 amino acids. V dropped 4 bases and J dropped 0 bases, with 15 bases sitting between them. Germline CDR1 reads MDHEN; CDR2 reads SYDVKM. CDR3 coding DNA: TGTGCCAGCAGTTCCCCTGCGACAGGAATGAACACTGAAGCTTTCTTT. This sequence encodes CASSSPATGMNTEAFF.

This chain links TRBV7-9 with TRBJ1-3; no clear D. Per the germline V gene, CDR1 is SEHNR and CDR2 is FQNEAQ (reference sequence). This CDR3 contains 16 residues. V shed 4 bases and J shed 1 base, with 14 bases lying between them. CDR3 sequence reads: CASSYRKAQSGNTIYF. The CDR3 nucleotides read TGTGCCAGCAGCTACCGTAAGGCACAGTCTGGAAACACCATATATTTT.

This clone was detected once. This chain uses TRBV9 with TRBJ2-1, with 12 bases lining up with TRBD2. The V gene end was trimmed by 3 bases and the J gene end by 14 bases; junction bases not matched to a gene: 9. Germline V gene lookup returns CDR1 SGDLS and CDR2 YYNGEE. CDR3 size: 14 residues. CDR3 amino acids: CASSGGTSGQREFF. The CDR3 DNA reads as TGTGCCAGCAGCGGGGGGACTAGCGGGCAAAGAGAGTTCTTC.

V gene TRBV5-4 combines with J gene TRBJ1-2; D not certain. The CDR3 is made up of 13 amino acids. V lost 5 bases, J lost 4 bases, and 12 bases lay in between. The germline gives CDR1 SGHNT, CDR2 YYREEE (reference sequence). The CDR3 DNA sequence: TGTGCCAGCAGTGCCGGGGAACTCTATGGCTACACCTTC. This encodes CASSAGELYGYTF.

CDR3 sequence reads: CASSKLLTKGGEKLFF. The CDR3 DNA reads TGTGCCAGCAGTAAACTATTGACTAAAGGGGGTGAAAAACTGTTTTTT. The chain is built from TRBV27 and TRBJ1-4; perhaps TRBD1 as D (6 bases). This CDR3 comprises 16 residues. Trimming shortened V by 5 bases and J by 7 bases, and 20 bases separated the two germline ends. The germline CDR1 and CDR2 sequences are MNHEY and SMNVEV (reference sequence).

The chain recombines TRBV5-1 with TRBJ2-1; TRBD2 matches 8 bases. The CDR3 runs 15 residues. Germline-derived CDR1 and CDR2 are SGHRS and YFSETQ. Losses at the gene ends were 1 base for V and 4 bases for J; bases not matched to a gene: 4. CDR3 nucleotide sequence: TGCGCCAGCAGCTTGTCACTAGCGGTGTACAATGAGCAGTTCTTC. Amino acid sequence: CASSLSLAVYNEQFF.

Of note for this clone: The sample holds other DNA sequences that translate to the same CDR3. The chain has TRBV28 and TRBJ2-5; 7 bases align to TRBD2. Looked up from germline, CDR1 is MDHEN and CDR2 is SYDVKM. This CDR3 is 14 amino acids long. With V trimmed by 6 bases and J by 2 bases, 6 bases remained unmatched. As DNA, the CDR3 is TGTGCCAGCAGCCTGGGAGGGGATCAAGAGACCCAGTACTTC. Translation: CASSLGGDQETQYF.

The chain uses TRBV4-1 and TRBJ2-3, with D hard to call. Per germline, CDR1 MGHRA and CDR2 YSYEKL. This CDR3 is built from 16 residues. The germline V and J ends were trimmed by 4 bases and 2 bases, with 16 bases remaining between them. The CDR3: CASSLDRAKPTDTQYF. DNA for the CDR3: TGCGCCAGCAGCCTCGATAGAGCAAAGCCCACAGATACGCAGTATTTT.

This chain connects TRBV9 to TRBJ2-3, with 9 bases aligning to TRBD1. CDR3 length: 12 amino acids. V shed 10 bases, J shed 5 bases, and the junction held 5 bases outside the gene matches. Per the germline V gene, CDR1 is SGDLS and CDR2 is YYNGEE. The CDR3, as DNA: TGTGCCTCCGACAGGGGGGGAGATACGCAGTATTTT. This encodes CASDRGGDTQYF.

This chain links TRBV7-3 with TRBJ2-5; possible D gene TRBD2, 5 bases. The CDR3 consists of 15 residues. Trimming removed 5 bases from V and 2 bases from J, with 15 bases in between. From germline, CDR1 is SGHTA and CDR2 FQGTGA. Here the CDR3 DNA reads TGTGCCAGCAGCCCCCTAGGCGAGGGTCAAGAGACCCAGTACTTC. As protein: CASSPLGEGQETQYF.

The CDR3: CASSLTTGYYGYTF. CDR3 bases: TGTGCCAGCAGCTTGACAACAGGGTACTATGGCTACACCTTC. The rearrangement joins TRBV5-4 to TRBJ1-2, with a possible D match to TRBD1 (6 bases). This CDR3 has 14 amino acids. CDR1 is SGHNT, CDR2 YYREEE, per germline (reference sequence). The ends were cut back, 1 base at V and 3 bases at J, with 10 bases in the middle.

The chain carries TRBV27 and TRBJ1-5; 10 bases fit TRBD1. The trim removed 5 bases at V and 6 bases at J, leaving 4 bases unmatched. CDR3 length: 14 residues. Per germline, CDR1 MNHEY and CDR2 SMNVEV (reference sequence). The CDR3, as DNA: TGTGCCAGCAGTCGGACAGGGGGAGGTCAGCCCCAGCATTTT. This translates into CASSRTGGGQPQHF.

The rearrangement joins TRBV9 to TRBJ1-1; a possible D gene is TRBD1 (6 bases). V was clipped by 0 bases and J by 0 bases, with 18 bases between them. Germline loops: CDR1 SGDLS, CDR2 YYNGEE. This CDR3 is 18 amino acids long. In nucleotides, the CDR3 is TGTGCCAGCAGCGTAGGGATGACAAACAGGGTATTGAACACTGAAGCTTTCTTT. It is translated as CASSVGMTNRVLNTEAFF.

V and J are TRBV7-2 and TRBJ1-3; a weak D match, TRBD1 (6 bases). CDR1 is SGHTA, CDR2 FQGNSA, per germline. The CDR3 runs to 15 residues. The germline V and J ends were trimmed by 2 bases and 6 bases, with 14 bases remaining between them. CDR3 residues: CASSLSPGVVNTIYF. CDR3 nucleotides: TGTGCCAGCAGCTTATCTCCAGGGGTAGTAAACACCATATATTTT.

The chain uses TRBV7-9 and TRBJ2-1, with D perhaps matching TRBD2 (7 bases). From germline, CDR1 is SEHNR and CDR2 FQNEAQ (reference sequence). Trimming shortened V by 1 base and J by 5 bases, and 9 bases separated the two germline ends. This CDR3 has 14 residues. The CDR3 here is CASSLVGGDNEQFF. The CDR3 DNA sequence: TGTGCCAGCAGCTTAGTAGGGGGGGACAATGAGCAGTTCTTC. Full variable domain (missing parts from reference TRBV7-9 and TRBJ2-1): DTGVSQNPRHKITKRGQNVTFRCDPISEHNRLYWYRQTLGQGPEFLTYFQNEAQLEKSRLLSDRFSAERPKGSFSTLEIQRTEQGDSAMYLCASSLVGGDNEQFFGPGTRLTVL.

On this clone: The junction departs from the called germline gene at one end, perhaps through a read error. The rearrangement uses TRBV18 and TRBJ2-3; possible D gene TRBD2, 5 bases. CDR3 size: 16 residues. Per the germline V gene, CDR1 is KGHSH and CDR2 is LQKENI. The CDR3 region has the DNA TGTGCCAGCTCTCCACAGCGGAGCCAGGCAGTAGATACGCAGTATTTT. As protein: CASSPQRSQAVDTQYF.

The gene calls are TRBV5-1 and TRBJ2-4, with D maybe TRBD1 (6 bases). Germline-derived CDR1 and CDR2 are SGHRS and YFSETQ. Trimming shortened V by 0 bases and J by 9 bases, and 13 bases separated the two germline ends. This CDR3 region has 14 residues. The CDR3 DNA follows: TGCGCCAGCAGCTTGGAACAGGGATACGGCATTCAGTACTTC. Protein sequence: CASSLEQGYGIQYF.

V usage is TRBV20-1 and J usage is TRBJ1-2; D unclear. Trimming removed 8 bases from V and 2 bases from J, with 3 bases in between. This CDR3 is built from 9 residues. Per the germline V gene, CDR1 is DFQATT and CDR2 is SNEGSKA (reference sequence). The CDR3 bases are TGCAGTCCAAACTATGGCTACACCTTC. Translation gives CSPNYGYTF.

The rearrangement uses TRBV5-1 and TRBJ2-7; 7 positions agree with TRBD1. The V gene's germline CDR1 is SGHRS and CDR2 YFSETQ. The CDR3 consists of 18 residues. With V trimmed by 5 bases and J by 0 bases, 17 bases remained unmatched. CDR3 DNA sequence: TGCGCCAGCAGTCCAGATACCGTTGGGACAGTCGCCTCCTACGAGCAGTACTTC. Its translation: CASSPDTVGTVASYEQYF.

This clone was detected a few times. The chain couples TRBV14 to TRBJ1-4, with TRBD1 identical over 8 bases. Germline V gives CDR1 SGHDN, CDR2 FVKESK. V shed 4 bases, J shed 8 bases, and the junction held 9 bases outside the gene matches. This CDR3 contains 15 residues. Written as DNA, the CDR3 is TGTGCCAGCAGCCCAGGGGGCAGGTCCCGAGAAAAACTGTTTTTT. Its translation: CASSPGGRSREKLFF.

The chain links TRBV7-9 to TRBJ1-2; D remains unclear. Trimming took off 0 bases at V and 6 bases at J, with 5 bases between the two ends. CDR1 and CDR2 (germline): SEHNR, FQNEAQ (reference sequence). The CDR3 loop spans 12 amino acids. The CDR3: CASSLAEDGYTF. The DNA for the CDR3 is TGTGCCAGCAGCTTAGCCGAGGATGGCTACACCTTC.

This clone was seen a single time. The chain combines TRBV2 with TRBJ2-5; no reliable D call. The DNA matches TRBJ2-7 better at its end, which makes the J call doubtful. The germline V gene has CDR1 SNHLY and CDR2 FYNNEI. This CDR3 has 13 residues. CDR3 region: CASSESPDYEQYF. Here the CDR3 DNA reads TGTGCCAGCAGTGAAAGCCCTGACTACGAGCAGTACTTC.